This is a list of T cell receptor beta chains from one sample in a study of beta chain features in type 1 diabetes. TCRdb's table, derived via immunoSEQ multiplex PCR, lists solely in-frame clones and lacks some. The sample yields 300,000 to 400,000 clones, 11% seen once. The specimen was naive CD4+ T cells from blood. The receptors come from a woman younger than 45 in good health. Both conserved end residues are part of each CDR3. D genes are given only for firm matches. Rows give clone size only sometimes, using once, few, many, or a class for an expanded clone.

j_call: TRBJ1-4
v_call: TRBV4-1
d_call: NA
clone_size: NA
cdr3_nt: TGCGCCAGCAGCCAATTTCGTGCAACTAATGAAAAACTGTTTTTT
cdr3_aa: CASSQFRATNEKLFF

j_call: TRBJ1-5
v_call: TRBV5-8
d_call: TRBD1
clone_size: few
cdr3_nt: TGTGCCAGCAGCTGGGAAGACAGGGGGCGAAATCAGCCCCAGCATTTT
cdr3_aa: CASSWEDRGRNQPQHF

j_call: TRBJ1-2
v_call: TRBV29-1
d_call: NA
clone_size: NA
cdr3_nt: TGCAGCGTAGTCACCGCGGCCCTATATGGCTACACCTTC
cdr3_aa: CSVVTAALYGYTF

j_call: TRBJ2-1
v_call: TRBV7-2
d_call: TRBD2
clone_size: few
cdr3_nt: TGTGCCAGCAGCCATAGGCGGGAGGGTGAGCAGTTCTTC
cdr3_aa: CASSHRREGEQFF

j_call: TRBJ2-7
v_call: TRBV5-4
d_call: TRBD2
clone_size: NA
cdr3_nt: TGTGCCAGCAGCTTGGCGGTGACTAGCGGGAGTTACGAGCAGTACTTC
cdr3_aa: CASSLAVTSGSYEQYF

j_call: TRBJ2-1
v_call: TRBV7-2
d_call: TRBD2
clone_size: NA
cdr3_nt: TGTGCCAGCAGCTTAGCGGCGGGGGGATACAATGAGCAGTTCTTC
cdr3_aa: CASSLAAGGYNEQFF

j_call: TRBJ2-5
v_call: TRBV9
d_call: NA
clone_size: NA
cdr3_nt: TGTGCCAGCAGCAACAGTCTCCAAGAGACCCAGTACTTC
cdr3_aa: CASSNSLQETQYF

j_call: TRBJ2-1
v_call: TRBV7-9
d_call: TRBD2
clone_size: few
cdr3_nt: TGTGCCAGCAGCTTCAGCGGGAGCTGGAATGAGCAGTTCTTC
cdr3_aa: CASSFSGSWNEQFF

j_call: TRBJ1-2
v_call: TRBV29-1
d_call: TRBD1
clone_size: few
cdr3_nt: TGCAGCGTTGGCCAGGGGGCACGTGGCTACACCTTC
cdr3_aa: CSVGQGARGYTF

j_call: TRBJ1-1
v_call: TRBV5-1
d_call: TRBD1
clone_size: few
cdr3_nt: TGCGCCAGCAGCCCCGGACAGGGGATGACGAACACTGAAGCTTTCTTT
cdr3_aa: CASSPGQGMTNTEAFF

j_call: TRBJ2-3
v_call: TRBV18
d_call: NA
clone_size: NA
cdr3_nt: TGTGCCAGCTCACCAAGGGAAGCCCAAGGGGGGGAGTCGCAGTATTTT
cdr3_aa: CASSPREAQGGESQYF

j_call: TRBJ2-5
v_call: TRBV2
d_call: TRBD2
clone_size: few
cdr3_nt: TGTGCCAGCAGTGTACTAGCGGGAGCAGAGACCCAGTACTTC
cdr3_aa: CASSVLAGAETQYF

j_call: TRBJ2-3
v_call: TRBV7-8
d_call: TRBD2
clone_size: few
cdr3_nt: TGTGCCAGCAGCTTACGGGCGGGGGTAACAGATACGCAGTATTTT
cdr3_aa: CASSLRAGVTDTQYF

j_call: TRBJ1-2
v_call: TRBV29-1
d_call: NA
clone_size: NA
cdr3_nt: TGCAGCGTTGGGGGGCCGGTGGGGCTCGGCTACACCTTC
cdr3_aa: CSVGGPVGLGYTF

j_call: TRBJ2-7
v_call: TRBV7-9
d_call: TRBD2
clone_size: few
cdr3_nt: TGTGCCAGCAGCCCCAGCGGGACTGTTCTACGAGGACAGTACTTC
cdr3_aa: CASSPSGTVLRGQYF

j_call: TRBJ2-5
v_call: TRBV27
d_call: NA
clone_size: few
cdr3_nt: TGTGCCAGCAGACCCGGACAGCTGTACCAAGAGACCCAGTACTTC
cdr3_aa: CASRPGQLYQETQYF

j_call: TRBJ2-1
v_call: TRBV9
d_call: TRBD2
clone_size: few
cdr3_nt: TGTGCCAGCAGCGTCACAATCAGCGGGAGTTCAAATGAGCAGTTCTTC
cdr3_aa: CASSVTISGSSNEQFF

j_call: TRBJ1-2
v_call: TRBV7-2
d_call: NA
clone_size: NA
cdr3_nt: TGTGCCAGCAGCTTAGCACAGGAGTATGGCTACACCTTC
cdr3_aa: CASSLAQEYGYTF

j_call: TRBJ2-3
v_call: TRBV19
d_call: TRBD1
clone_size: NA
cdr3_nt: TGTGCCAGTAAGAACAGGGGAGATACGCAGTATTTT
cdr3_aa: CASKNRGDTQYF

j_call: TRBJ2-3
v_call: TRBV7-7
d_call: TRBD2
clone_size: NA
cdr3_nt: TGTGCTAGCAGCGCCCGGGGGGGGCCCGGCGGAGATACGCAGTATTTT
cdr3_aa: CASSARGGPGGDTQYF

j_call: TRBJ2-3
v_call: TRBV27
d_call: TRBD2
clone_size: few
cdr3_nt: TGTGCCAGCAGTGTGACTAGCGGGAGCACAGATACGCAGTATTTT
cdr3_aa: CASSVTSGSTDTQYF

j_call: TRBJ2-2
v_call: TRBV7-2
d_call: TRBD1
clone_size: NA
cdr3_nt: TGTGCCAGCAGCTTAGCTTTACGGATGGTGACAGGGCGGACCGGGGAGCTGTTTTTT
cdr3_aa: CASSLALRMVTGRTGELFF

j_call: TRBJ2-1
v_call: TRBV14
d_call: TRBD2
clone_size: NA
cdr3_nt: TGTGCCAGCAGAGGTAGCGGGAGGAGCTACAATGAGCAGTTCTTC
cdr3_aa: CASRGSGRSYNEQFF

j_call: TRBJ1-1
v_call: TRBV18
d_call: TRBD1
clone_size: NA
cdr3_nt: TGTGCCAGCTCACCCCGGGACAGGGAGAACACTGAAGCTTTCTTT
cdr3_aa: CASSPRDRENTEAFF

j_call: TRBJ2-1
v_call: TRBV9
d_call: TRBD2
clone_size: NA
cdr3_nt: TGTGCCAGCAGCGGGAGCGGGAGTGGGTCCTACAATGAGCAGTTCTTC
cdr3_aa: CASSGSGSGSYNEQFF

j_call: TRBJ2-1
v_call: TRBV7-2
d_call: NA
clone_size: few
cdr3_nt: TGTGCCAGCAGCTTAATAGATCGGGGTGAGCAGTTCTTC
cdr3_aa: CASSLIDRGEQFF

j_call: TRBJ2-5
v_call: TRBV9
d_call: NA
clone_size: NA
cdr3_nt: TGTGCCAGCAGCGTAGGTCGGCAGGGCCAAGAGACCCAGTACTTC
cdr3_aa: CASSVGRQGQETQYF

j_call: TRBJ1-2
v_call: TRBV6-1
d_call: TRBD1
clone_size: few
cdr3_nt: TGTGCCAGCAGTGAGGGACAGGGGAACTATGGCTACACCTTC
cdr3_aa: CASSEGQGNYGYTF

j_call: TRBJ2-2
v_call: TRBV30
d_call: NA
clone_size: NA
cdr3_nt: TGTGCGCCGCCCCGGCTGAGGCAGAGCACCGGGGAGCTGTTTTTT
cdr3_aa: CAPPRLRQSTGELFF

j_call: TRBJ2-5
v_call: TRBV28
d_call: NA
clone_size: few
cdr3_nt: TGTGCCAGCAGTCTAGAAGGACAAGAGACCCAGTACTTC
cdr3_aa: CASSLEGQETQYF

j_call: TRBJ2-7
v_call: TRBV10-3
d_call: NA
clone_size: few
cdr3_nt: TGTGCCATCGGGCGACAGGAATTGGAGCAGTACTTC
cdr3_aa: CAIGRQELEQYF

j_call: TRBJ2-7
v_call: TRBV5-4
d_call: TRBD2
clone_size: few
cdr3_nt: TGTGCCAGCAGCTTGGAATTGGCGGGAGGTTACGAGCAGTACTTC
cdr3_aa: CASSLELAGGYEQYF

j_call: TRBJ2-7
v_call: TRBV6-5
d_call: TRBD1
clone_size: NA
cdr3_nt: TGTGCCAGCAGGTTACGGGACAGCGCCAACGAGCAGTACTTC
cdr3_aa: CASRLRDSANEQYF

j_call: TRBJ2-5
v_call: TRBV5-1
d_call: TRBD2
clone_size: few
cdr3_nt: TGCGCCAGCAGCTTGGCCGGTTCGACTAGCGGGATTGAGACCCAGTACTTC
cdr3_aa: CASSLAGSTSGIETQYF

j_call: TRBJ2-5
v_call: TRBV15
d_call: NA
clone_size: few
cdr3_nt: TGTGCCACCAGCCGGGGAGGAGAGACCCAGTACTTC
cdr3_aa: CATSRGGETQYF

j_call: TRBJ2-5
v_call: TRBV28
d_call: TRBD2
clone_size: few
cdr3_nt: TGTGCCAGCAGTTCACCAAATGGAAGCGGGAGTAACTTGAAGGGCCTCCAAGAGACCCAGTACTTC
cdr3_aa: CASSSPNGSGSNLKGLQETQYF

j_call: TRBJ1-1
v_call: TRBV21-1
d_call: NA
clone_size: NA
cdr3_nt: TGTGCCAGCAGCGCCAAGCCCACTGAAGCTTTCTTT
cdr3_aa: CASSAKPTEAFF

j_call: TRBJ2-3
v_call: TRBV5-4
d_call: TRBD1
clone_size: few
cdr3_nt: TGTGCCAGCAGTCCCGGGACAGGGATTTTTTATACGCAGTATTTT
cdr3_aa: CASSPGTGIFYTQYF

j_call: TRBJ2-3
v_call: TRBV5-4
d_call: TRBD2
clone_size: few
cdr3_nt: TGTGCCAGCAGCTTGTGGGCGGGAGAGGTAGATACGCAGTATTTT
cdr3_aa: CASSLWAGEVDTQYF

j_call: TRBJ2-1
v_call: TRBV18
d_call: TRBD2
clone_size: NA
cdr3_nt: TGTGCCAGCTCACCCCCCGGGACTAGCTCCAACAATGAGCAGTTCTTC
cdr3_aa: CASSPPGTSSNNEQFF

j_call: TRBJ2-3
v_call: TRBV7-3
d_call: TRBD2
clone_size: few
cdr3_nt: TGTGCCAGCAGCTTAAGAGCCGGGAGGGCCCGAGATACGCAGTATTTT
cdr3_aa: CASSLRAGRARDTQYF

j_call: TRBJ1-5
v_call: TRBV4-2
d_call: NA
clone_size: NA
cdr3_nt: TGTGCCAGCAGCCAAGACCGCAGGGAGGATCAGCCCCAGCATTTT
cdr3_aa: CASSQDRREDQPQHF

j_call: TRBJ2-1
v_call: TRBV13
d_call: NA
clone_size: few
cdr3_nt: TGTGCCAGCAGCTCCAGGTTCTATGAGCAGTTCTTC
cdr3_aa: CASSSRFYEQFF

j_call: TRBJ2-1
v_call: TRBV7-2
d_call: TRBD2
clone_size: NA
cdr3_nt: TGTGCCAGCAGCCCCTCGGCGGGAGGGCACAATGAGCAGTTCTTC
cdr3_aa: CASSPSAGGHNEQFF

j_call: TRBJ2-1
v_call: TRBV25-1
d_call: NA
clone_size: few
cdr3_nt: TGTGCCAGCAGTGATCTAACGAGCTCCTACAATGAGCAGTTCTTC
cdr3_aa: CASSDLTSSYNEQFF

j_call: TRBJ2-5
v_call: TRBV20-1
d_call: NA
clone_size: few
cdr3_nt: TGCAGTGCTACAGGGCGGGAGACCCAGTACTTC
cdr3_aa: CSATGRETQYF

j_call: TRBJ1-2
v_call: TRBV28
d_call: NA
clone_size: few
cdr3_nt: TGTGCCAGCGGCCCCGGGACTCTATCTAACTATGGCTACACCTTC
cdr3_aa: CASGPGTLSNYGYTF

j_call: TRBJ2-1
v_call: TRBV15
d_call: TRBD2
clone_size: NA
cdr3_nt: TGTGCCACCAGCAGGGTGGCGGGAGCTTTGAGTGAGCAGTTCTTC
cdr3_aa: CATSRVAGALSEQFF

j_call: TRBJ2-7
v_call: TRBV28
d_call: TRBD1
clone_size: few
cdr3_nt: TGTGCCAGCAGAGAAGACAGGGCCGACGAGCAGTACTTC
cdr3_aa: CASREDRADEQYF

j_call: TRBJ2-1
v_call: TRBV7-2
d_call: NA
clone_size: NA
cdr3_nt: TGTGCCAGCAGCTTTGTTAGCGGCCCTACCTACAATGAGCAGTTCTTC
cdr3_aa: CASSFVSGPTYNEQFF

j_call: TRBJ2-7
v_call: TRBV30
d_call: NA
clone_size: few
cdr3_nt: TGTGCCTGGAGAAGGAACAGGGCTTCCTACGAGCAGTACTTC
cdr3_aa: CAWRRNRASYEQYF

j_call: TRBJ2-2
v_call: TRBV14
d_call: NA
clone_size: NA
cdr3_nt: TGTGCCAGCAGCAAAACTTTATACGGCACCGGGGAGCTGTTTTTT
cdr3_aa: CASSKTLYGTGELFF

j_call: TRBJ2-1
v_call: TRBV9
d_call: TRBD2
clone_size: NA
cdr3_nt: TGTGCCAGCAGCGGAGTGGGAGGGGTCAGATGGAATGAGCAGTTCTTC
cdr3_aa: CASSGVGGVRWNEQFF

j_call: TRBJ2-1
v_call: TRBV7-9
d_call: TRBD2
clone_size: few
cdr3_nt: TGTGCCAGCAGCCAAGTGGGACTAGAGAGTAATGAGCAGTTCTTC
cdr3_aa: CASSQVGLESNEQFF

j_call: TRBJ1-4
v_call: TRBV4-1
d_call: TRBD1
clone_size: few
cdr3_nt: TGCGCCAGCAGCCAAGTACTCGGACAGGGAAGTGGTGAAAAACTGTTTTTT
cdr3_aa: CASSQVLGQGSGEKLFF

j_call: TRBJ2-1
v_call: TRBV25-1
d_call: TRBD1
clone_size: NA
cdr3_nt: TGTGCCAGTAGGGGGCAATCCTACAATGAGCAGTTCTTC
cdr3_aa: CASRGQSYNEQFF

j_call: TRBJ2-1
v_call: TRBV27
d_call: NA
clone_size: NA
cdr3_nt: TGTGCCAGCAGTTTATCGACTAATTCCTACAATGAGCAGTTCTTC
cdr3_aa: CASSLSTNSYNEQFF

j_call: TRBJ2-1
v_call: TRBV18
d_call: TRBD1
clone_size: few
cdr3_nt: TGTGCCAGCTCGCTCGGACAGGGCATCGGCAATGAGCAGTTCTTC
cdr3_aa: CASSLGQGIGNEQFF

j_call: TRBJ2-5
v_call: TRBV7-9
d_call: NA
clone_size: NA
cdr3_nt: TGTGCCAGCAGCCATTCCAAGACAGGCCAAGAGACCCAGTACTTC
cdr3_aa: CASSHSKTGQETQYF

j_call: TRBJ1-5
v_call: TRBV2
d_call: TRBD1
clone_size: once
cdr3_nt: TGTGCCAGCAGGGACAGGGTCAATCAGCCCCAGCATTTT
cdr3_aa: CASRDRVNQPQHF